This TCR beta chain was recovered during a study of cytomegalovirus exposure and HLA in healthy donors. Looked up from germline, CDR1 is MNHEY and CDR2 is SMNVEV (reference sequence). Trimming shortened V by 4 bases and J by 4 bases, and 12 bases separated the two germline ends. The CDR3 runs 14 residues. With 60 Vbeta and 13 Jbeta primers, the PCR was carried out. The assay was immunoSEQ multiplex PCR, and TCRdb's table has in-frame clones only and misses some. The sample records 200,000 or so clones, around 77% being singletons. This TCR was sampled from a woman between 25 and 40 years old in good health and CMV-seronegative. The rearrangement links TRBV27 to TRBJ2-3, with D possibly being TRBD1 (6 bases). The sample was PBMCs. Here the CDR3 DNA reads TGTGCCAGCAGTTCGCTGAAGGGGGCAGATACGCAGTATTTT. This translates into CASSSLKGADTQYF.